The 8 T cell receptor beta chains below all came from one sample that was sequenced in a study of CXCR3-negative and CXCR3-positive naive CD8 T cells. Overall study results and limits: Naive cells with CXCR3 showed TRB CDR3s that were more hydrophobic than those in CXCR3-negative naive cells.

The authors prepared UMI-labeled TRB cDNA libraries by 5' RACE. TCRdb derives one entry per CDR3 protein from the 5' RACE reads, leaving out DNA. The sample holds around 140,000 distinct CDR3 sequences. These receptors' antigens are unknown. Sequencing was done on a sample of naive CXCR3+ CD8+ T cells from blood. Subset denoted: CD45RO-CCR7+CD27+CD95- naive CD8+ T cells expressing CXCR3 (TNR3+). The receptors originated from a human donor in good health. Some clones in this sample may be carry-over from other donors' samples.

The J gene is TRBJ2-4, the V gene TRBV10-3; the D call from TCRdb, TRBD2, cannot be confirmed without DNA. The CDR3 spans 16 residues. CDR1 is ENHRY, CDR2 SYGVKD, per germline. CDR3 loop: CATRGLAGEAKNIQYF.

The rearrangement links TRBV7-3 to TRBJ1-2. Looked up from germline, CDR1 is SGHTA and CDR2 is FQGTGA. This CDR3 spans 13 amino acids. The CDR3 is CASSLTFPSGYTF.

This chain joins TRBV6-6 and TRBJ2-7; TCRdb gives TRBD1 as the D gene, but with no DNA this cannot be confirmed. Germline V gene data show CDR1 as MNHNY and CDR2 as SVGAGI (reference sequence). CDR3 length: 15 residues. CDR3 amino acids: CASSYYGQGSYEQYF.

The genes are TRBV6-5 and TRBJ1-2; TCRdb reports TRBD1, a call that lacks DNA to check it against. Germline V gene sequence: CDR1 MNHEY, CDR2 SVGAGI. The CDR3 is 15 amino acids. The CDR3 region is CASSYLGQGAYGYTF.

The chain recombines TRBV29-1 with TRBJ2-2; TCRdb designates TRBD2, a call that cannot be tested without DNA. The CDR3 consists of 15 residues. The germline CDR1 and CDR2 sequences are SQVTM and ANQGSEA. Here the CDR3 reads CSAVTPGSNTGELFF.

This sequence joins TRBV7-9 and TRBJ2-1; lacking DNA, the TRBD2 call made by TCRdb goes unchecked. CDR1 is SEHNR and CDR2 is FQNEAQ in the germline V gene (reference sequence). The CDR3 consists of 20 residues. The CDR3 reads CASSNGPLVAGGSSYNEQFF.

V is TRBV9 and J is TRBJ2-7. Germline CDR1 is SGDLS and CDR2 is YYNGEE. CDR3 size: 16 residues. The CDR3: CASSVYGGGTPYEQYF.

The chain employs TRBV30 and TRBJ2-5; as DNA is missing, the TRBD1 call by TCRdb cannot be tested. This CDR3 has 15 amino acids. CDR1 and CDR2 (germline): GTSNPN, SVGIG (reference sequence). CDR3 sequence: CAHGRGFGGEATQYF.